The T cell receptor beta chain described here comes from a study of cytomegalovirus exposure and HLA in healthy donors. Between the trimmed V and J ends, which lost 3 bases and 7 bases, there was a span of 15 bases. Germline loops: CDR1 MGHRA, CDR2 YSYEKL. This CDR3 has 15 residues. Sequencing used immunoSEQ multiplex PCR; TCRdb keeps in-frame clones, though not all of them. The sample records around 130,000 clones, over 85% being singletons. This clonotype originated in a man aged 25-45 years in good health and CMV-seronegative. The sequenced material came from PBMCs. This chain connects TRBV4-1 to TRBJ1-4; TRBD1 is a possible D gene (6 bases). The CDR3 reads CASSQVRQGIEKLFF. The CDR3 DNA reads TGCGCCAGCAGCCAGGTGAGGCAGGGGATTGAAAAACTGTTTTTT.